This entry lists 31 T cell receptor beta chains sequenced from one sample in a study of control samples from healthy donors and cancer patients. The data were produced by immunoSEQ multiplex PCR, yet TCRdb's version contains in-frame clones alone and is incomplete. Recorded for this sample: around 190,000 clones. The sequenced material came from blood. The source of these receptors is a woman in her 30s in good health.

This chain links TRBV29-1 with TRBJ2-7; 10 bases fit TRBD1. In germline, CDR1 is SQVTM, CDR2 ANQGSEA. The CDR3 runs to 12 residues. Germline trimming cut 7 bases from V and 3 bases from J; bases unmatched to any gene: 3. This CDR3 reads CSAGTGVYEQYF. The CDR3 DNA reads TGCAGCGCCGGGACAGGGGTCTACGAGCAGTACTTC.

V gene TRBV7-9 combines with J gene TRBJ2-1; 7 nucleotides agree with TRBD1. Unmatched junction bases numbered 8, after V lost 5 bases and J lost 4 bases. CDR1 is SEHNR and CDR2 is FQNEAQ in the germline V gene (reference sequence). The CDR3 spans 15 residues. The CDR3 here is CASSARDRVYNEQFF. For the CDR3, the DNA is TGTGCCAGCAGCGCAAGGGACAGAGTTTACAATGAGCAGTTCTTC.

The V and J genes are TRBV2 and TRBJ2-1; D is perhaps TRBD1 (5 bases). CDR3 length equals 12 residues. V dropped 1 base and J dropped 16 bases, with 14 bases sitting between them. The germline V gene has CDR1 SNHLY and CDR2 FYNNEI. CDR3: CASSEDKGPLFF. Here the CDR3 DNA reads TGTGCCAGCAGTGAAGACAAGGGGCCGCTATTCTTC.

The CDR3 nucleotides read TGTGCCAGCAGCCAAGTGGTTCCCAGGGGTGGAAACACCATATATTTT. It translates to CASSQVVPRGGNTIYF. V and J are TRBV3-1 (or the pseudogene TRBV3-2) and TRBJ1-3, with TRBD1 as a possible D gene (6 bases). V lost 1 base and J lost 3, with 13 bases in between. Germline values: CDR1 LGHDT, CDR2 YNNKEL (reference sequence). The CDR3 spans 16 residues.

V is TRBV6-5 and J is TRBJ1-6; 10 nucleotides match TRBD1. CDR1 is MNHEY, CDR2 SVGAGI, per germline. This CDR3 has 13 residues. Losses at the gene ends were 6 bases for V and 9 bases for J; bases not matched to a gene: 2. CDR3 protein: CASRTGGGSPLHF. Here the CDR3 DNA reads TGTGCCAGCAGGACAGGGGGCGGTTCACCCCTCCACTTT.

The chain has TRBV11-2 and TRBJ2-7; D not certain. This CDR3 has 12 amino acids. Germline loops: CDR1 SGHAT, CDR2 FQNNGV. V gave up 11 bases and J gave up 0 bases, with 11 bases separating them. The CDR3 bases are TGTGCCGGCGGTAAAAGCTCCTACGAGCAGTACTTC. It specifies CAGGKSSYEQYF.

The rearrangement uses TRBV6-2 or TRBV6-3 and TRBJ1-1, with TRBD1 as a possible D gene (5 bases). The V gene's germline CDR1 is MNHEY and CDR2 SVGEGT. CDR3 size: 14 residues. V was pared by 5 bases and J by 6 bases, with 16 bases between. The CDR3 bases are TGTGCCAGCAGTCGGACTCGCTGGGGCGCTGAAGCTTTCTTT. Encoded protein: CASSRTRWGAEAFF.

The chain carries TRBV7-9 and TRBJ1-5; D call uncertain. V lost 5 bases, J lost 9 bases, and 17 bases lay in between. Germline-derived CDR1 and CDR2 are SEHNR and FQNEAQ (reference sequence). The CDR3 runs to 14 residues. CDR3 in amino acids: CASSQDVGPGPQHF. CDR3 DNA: TGTGCCAGCAGCCAAGATGTCGGACCGGGGCCCCAGCATTTT.

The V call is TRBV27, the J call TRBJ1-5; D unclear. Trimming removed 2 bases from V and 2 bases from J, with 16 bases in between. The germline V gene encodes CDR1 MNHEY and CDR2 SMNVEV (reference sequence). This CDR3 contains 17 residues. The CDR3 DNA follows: TGTGCCAGCAGTTTAAACGCGGCGCCACCCGGCAATCAGCCCCAGCATTTT. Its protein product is CASSLNAAPPGNQPQHF.

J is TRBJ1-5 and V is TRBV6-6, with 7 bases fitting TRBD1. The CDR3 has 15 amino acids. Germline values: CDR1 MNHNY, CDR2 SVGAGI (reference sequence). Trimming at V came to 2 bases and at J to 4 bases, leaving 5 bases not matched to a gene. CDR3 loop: CASSYEGASNQPQHF. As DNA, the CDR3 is TGTGCCAGCAGTTACGAGGGGGCGTCGAATCAGCCCCAGCATTTT.

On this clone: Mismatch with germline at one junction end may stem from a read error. CDR3 amino acids: CASRWSGRGLNF. The CDR3 nucleotides read TGTGCCTCCAGATGGTCGGGCAGGGGCCTGAACTTC. This sequence joins TRBV30 and TRBJ1-2; the D gene is possibly TRBD1 (6 bases). This CDR3 contains 12 residues. Germline CDR1 GTSNPN, CDR2 SVGIG (reference sequence).

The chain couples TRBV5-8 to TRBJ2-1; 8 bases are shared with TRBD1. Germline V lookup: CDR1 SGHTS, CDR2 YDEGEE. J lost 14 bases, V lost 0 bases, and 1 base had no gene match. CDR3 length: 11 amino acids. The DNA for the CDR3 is TGTGCCAGCAGCTTGGCAGGGGGCGAGTTCTTC. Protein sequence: CASSLAGGEFF. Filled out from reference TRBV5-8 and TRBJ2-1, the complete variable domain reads EAGVTQSPTHLIKTRGQQATLRCSPISGHTSVYWYQQALGLGLQFLLWYDEGEERNRGNFPPRFSGRQFPNYSSELNVNALELEDSALYLCASSLAGGEFFGPGTRLTVL.

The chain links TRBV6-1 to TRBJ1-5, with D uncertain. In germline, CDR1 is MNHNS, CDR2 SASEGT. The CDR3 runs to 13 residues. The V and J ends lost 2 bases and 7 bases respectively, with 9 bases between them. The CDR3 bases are TGTGCCAGCAGTGAACAGTATGAACAGCCCCAGCATTTT. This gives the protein CASSEQYEQPQHF.

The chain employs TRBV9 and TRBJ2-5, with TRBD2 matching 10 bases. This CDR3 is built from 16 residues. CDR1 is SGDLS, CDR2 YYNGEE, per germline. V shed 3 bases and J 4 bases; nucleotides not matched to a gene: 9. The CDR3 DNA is TGTGCCAGCAGCGCCGAAGGAGCGGGGGGGCGAGAGACCCAGTACTTC. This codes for CASSAEGAGGRETQYF.

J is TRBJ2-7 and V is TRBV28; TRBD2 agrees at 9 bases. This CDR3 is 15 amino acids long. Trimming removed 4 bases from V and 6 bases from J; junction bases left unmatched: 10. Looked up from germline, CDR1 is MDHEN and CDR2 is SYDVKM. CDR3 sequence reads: CASSWGAGGRGEQYF. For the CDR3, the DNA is TGTGCCAGCAGTTGGGGGGCGGGAGGGAGGGGCGAGCAGTACTTC. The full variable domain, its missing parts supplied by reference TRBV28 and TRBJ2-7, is DVKVTQSSRYLVKRTGEKVFLECVQDMDHENMFWYRQDPGLGLRLIYFSYDVKMKEKGDIPEGYSVSREKKERFSLILESASTNQTSMYLCASSWGAGGRGEQYFGPGTRLTVT.

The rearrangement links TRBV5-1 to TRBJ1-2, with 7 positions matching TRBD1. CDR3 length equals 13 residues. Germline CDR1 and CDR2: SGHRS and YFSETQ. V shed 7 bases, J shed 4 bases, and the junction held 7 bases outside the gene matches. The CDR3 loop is CASHPGTAYGYTF. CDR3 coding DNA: TGCGCCAGCCACCCTGGGACAGCCTATGGCTACACCTTC.

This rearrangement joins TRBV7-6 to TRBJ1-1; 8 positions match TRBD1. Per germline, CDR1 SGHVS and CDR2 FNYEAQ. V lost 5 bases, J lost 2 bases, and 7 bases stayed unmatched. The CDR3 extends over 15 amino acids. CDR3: CASSLTDRANTEAFF. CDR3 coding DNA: TGTGCCAGCAGCCTAACGGACAGGGCCAACACTGAAGCTTTCTTT. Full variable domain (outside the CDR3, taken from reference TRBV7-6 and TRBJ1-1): GAGVSQSPRYKVTKRGQDVALRCDPISGHVSLYWYRQALGQGPEFLTYFNYEAQQDKSGLPNDRFSAERPEGSISTLTIQRTEQRDSAMYRCASSLTDRANTEAFFGQGTRLTVV.

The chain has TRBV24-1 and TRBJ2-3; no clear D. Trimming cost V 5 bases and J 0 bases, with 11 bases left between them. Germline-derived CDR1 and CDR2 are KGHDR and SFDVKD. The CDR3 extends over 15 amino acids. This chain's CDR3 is CATSVAAASTDTQYF. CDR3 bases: TGTGCCACCAGTGTGGCAGCCGCTAGCACAGATACGCAGTATTTT.

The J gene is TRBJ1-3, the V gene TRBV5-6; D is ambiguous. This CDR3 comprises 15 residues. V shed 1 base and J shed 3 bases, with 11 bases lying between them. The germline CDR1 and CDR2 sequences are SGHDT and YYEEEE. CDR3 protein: CASSLWQEGGNTIYF. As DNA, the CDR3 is TGTGCCAGCAGCTTGTGGCAGGAAGGTGGAAACACCATATATTTT.

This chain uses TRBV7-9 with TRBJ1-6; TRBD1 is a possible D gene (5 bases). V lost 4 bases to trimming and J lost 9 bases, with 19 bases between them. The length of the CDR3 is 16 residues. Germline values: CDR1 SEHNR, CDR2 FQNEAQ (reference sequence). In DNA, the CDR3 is TGTGCCAGCAGCTCCGCCCCGCCCGGGGGGGGTTCACCCCTCCACTTT. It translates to CASSSAPPGGGSPLHF.

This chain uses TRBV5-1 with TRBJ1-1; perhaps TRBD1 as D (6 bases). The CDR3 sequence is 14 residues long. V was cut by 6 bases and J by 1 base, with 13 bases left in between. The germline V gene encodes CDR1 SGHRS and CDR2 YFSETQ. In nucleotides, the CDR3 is TGCGCCAGCATGCCAGGACAGCCGAACACTGAAGCTTTCTTT. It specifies CASMPGQPNTEAFF.

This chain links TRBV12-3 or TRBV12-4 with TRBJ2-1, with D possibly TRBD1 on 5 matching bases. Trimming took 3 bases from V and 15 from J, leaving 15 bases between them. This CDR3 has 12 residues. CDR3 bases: TGTGCCAGCAGTTTTGGTGCGCAGGGTCGGTTCTTC. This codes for CASSFGAQGRFF.

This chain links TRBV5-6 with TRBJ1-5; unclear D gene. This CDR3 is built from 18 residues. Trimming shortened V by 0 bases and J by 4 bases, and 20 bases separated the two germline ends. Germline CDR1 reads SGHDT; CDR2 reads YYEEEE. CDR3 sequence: CASSLGFGFPGTNQPQHF. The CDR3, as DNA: TGTGCCAGCAGCTTGGGGTTCGGGTTCCCCGGCACTAATCAGCCCCAGCATTTT.

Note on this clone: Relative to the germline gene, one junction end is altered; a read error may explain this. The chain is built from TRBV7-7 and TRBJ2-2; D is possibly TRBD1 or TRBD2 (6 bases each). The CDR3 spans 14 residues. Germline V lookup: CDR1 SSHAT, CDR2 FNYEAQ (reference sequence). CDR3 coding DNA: TGTGCTAGCAGCTTAACGGGGGCCACCGGGGAGCTGTTTTTT. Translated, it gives CASSLTGATGELFF.

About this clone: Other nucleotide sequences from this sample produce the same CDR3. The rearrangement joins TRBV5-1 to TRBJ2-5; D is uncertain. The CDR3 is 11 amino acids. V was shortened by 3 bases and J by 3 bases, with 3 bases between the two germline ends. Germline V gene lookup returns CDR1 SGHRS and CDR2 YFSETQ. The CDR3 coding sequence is TGCGCCAGCAGCTGGGAAGAGACCCAGTACTTC. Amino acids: CASSWEETQYF. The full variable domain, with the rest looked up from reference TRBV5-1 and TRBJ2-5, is KAGVTQTPRYLIKTRGQQVTLSCSPISGHRSVSWYQQTPGQGLQFLFEYFSETQRNKGNFPGRFSGRQFSNSRSEMNVSTLELGDSALYLCASSWEETQYFGPGTRLLVL.

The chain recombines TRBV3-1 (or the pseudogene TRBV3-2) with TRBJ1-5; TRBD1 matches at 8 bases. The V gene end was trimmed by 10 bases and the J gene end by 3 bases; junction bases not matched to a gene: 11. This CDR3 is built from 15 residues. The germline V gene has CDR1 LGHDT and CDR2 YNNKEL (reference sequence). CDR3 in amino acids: CATSAGTGNNQPQHF. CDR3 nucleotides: TGTGCCACCTCAGCAGGGACAGGTAACAATCAGCCCCAGCATTTT.

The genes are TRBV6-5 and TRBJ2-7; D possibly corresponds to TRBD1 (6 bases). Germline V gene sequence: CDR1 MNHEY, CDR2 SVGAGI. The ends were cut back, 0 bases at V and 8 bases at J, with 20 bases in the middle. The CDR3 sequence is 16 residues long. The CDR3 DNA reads TGTGCCAGCAGTTACTCCGTACAGGGCGTCTCTAGTAAGCAGTACTTC. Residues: CASSYSVQGVSSKQYF.

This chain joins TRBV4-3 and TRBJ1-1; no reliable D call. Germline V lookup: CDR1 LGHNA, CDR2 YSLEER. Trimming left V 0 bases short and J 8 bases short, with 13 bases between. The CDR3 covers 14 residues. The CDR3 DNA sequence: TGCGCCAGCAGCCAAGATAGGGCGGAAGAAGAAGCTTTCTTT. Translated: CASSQDRAEEEAFF.

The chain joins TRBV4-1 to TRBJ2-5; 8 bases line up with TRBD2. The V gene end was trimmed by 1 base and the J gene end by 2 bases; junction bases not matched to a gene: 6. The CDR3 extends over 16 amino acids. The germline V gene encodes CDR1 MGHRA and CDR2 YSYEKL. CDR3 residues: CASSQAPAGGQETQYF. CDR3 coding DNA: TGCGCCAGCAGCCAAGCTCCGGCGGGGGGACAAGAGACCCAGTACTTC.

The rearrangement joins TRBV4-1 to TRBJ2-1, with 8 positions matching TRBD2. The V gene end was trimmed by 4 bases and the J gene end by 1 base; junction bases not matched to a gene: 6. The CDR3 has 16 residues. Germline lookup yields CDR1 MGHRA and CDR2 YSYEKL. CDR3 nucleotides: TGCGCCAGCAGCCTCTCGGGACTAGTGTCCTACAATGAGCAGTTCTTC. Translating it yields CASSLSGLVSYNEQFF.

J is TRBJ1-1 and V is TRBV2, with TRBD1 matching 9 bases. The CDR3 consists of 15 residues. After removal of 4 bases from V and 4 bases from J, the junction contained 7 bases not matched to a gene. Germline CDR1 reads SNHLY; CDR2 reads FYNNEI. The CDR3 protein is CASSASGQGPTEAFF. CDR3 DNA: TGTGCCAGCAGTGCAAGCGGACAGGGGCCCACTGAAGCTTTCTTT.